Listed below are T cell receptor beta chains from one sample, sequenced in a study of blood T cell repertoires in COVID-19. Produced via immunoSEQ multiplex PCR; TCRdb's table is partial and in-frame only. This table has over 80,000 clones, 80% appearing once. Sequenced sample: peripheral blood. The receptor set was obtained from a woman aged 70 to 79 with acute or convalescent COVID-19. The CDR3 runs from the conserved cysteine through the conserved F or W. A D gene is named only where the DNA matches it firmly. Clone size, where shown, is once, few, many, or a class for clones that have expanded.

abundance | d_gene | j_gene | v_gene | CDR3nt | CDR3aa
NA | NA | TRBJ2-5 | TRBV28 | TGTGCCAGCAGTTTCTTCGGGCAAGAGACCCAGTACTTC | CASSFFGQETQYF
NA | NA | TRBJ1-5 | TRBV28 | TGTGCCAGCACCCGCGGGGGTCGCAATCAGCCCCAGCATTTT | CASTRGGRNQPQHF
NA | TRBD2 | TRBJ2-7 | TRBV4-1 | TGCGCCAGCAGCCAAGATTCCGGGGGGACCCCCTACGAGCAGTACTTC | CASSQDSGGTPYEQYF
NA | NA | TRBJ2-7 | TRBV30 | TGTGCCTGGAGTCAGATGGACGAGCAGTACTTC | CAWSQMDEQYF
NA | NA | TRBJ1-5 | TRBV27 | TGTGCCAGCAGTTTACGAGGGGGATCAAATAGCAATCAGCCCCAGCATTTT | CASSLRGGSNSNQPQHF
NA | NA | TRBJ1-6 | TRBV30 | TGTGCCTGGAGTCAGACCAGACTTACCTATAATTCACCCCTCCACTTT | CAWSQTRLTYNSPLHF
NA | TRBD2 | TRBJ2-2 | TRBV6-5 | TGTGCCAGCAGCCTCAAGGGAGGGAGCGGGGAGCTGTTTTTT | CASSLKGGSGELFF
few | NA | TRBJ2-7 | TRBV21-1 | TGTGCCAGCAGCAAGGGGGGAAGGGTCTCCTACGAGCAGTACTTC | CASSKGGRVSYEQYF
NA | NA | TRBJ1-5 | TRBV5-6 | TGTGCCAGCAGCGCAGAATCAGGGTCCCCCAATCAGCCCCAGCATTTT | CASSAESGSPNQPQHF
few | NA | TRBJ2-7 | TRBV2 | TGTGCCAGCATGGGAGTATTCTCCTCCTACGAGCAGTACTTC | CASMGVFSSYEQYF
NA | NA | TRBJ2-7 | TRBV2 | TGTGCCAGCAGTGCCACACCGGGAGCCCTGGGCGAGCAGTACTTC | CASSATPGALGEQYF
NA | TRBD1 | TRBJ1-3 | TRBV10-3 | TGTGCCATCAGTGGAAGACAGGGGGGTCGGAACACCATATATTTT | CAISGRQGGRNTIYF
NA | NA | TRBJ1-5 | TRBV19 | TGTGCCAGTAGCCTCGCCGGGACCAGCGGGCATCAGCCCCAGCATTTT | CASSLAGTSGHQPQHF
NA | TRBD1 | TRBJ1-5 | TRBV10-3 | TGTGCCATCAGTGAGGCGACAGGGCCCTATCAGCCCCAGCATTTT | CAISEATGPYQPQHF
NA | NA | TRBJ1-2 | TRBV7-8 | TGTGCCAGCAGCTTAGCCCTACTAGTGGGCAGCAACTATGGCTACACCTTC | CASSLALLVGSNYGYTF
NA | NA | TRBJ2-3 | TRBV19 | TGTGCCAGTAGTATCCAGCGGACAGACACAGATACGCAGTATTTT | CASSIQRTDTDTQYF
NA | NA | TRBJ2-1 | TRBV18 | TGTGCCAGCTCACCACGGCGGGCCTCCTACAATGAGCAGTTCTTC | CASSPRRASYNEQFF
NA | NA | TRBJ2-7 | TRBV18 | TGTGCCAGCTCGCAGGGCCTTTATGCCTACGAGCAGTACTTC | CASSQGLYAYEQYF
NA | NA | TRBJ1-1 | TRBV30 | TGTGCCTGGAGTGTTTGGGGGCCGGACACTGAAGCTTTCTTT | CAWSVWGPDTEAFF
NA | NA | TRBJ2-3 | TRBV24-1 | TGTGCCACCAGTGACCCGGCTAGTGCTAGCACAGATACGCAGTATTTT | CATSDPASASTDTQYF
NA | NA | TRBJ1-6 | TRBV10-3 | TGTGCCATCAGTGCCCTTGCGGGGGGCTCTAATTCACCCCTCCACTTT | CAISALAGGSNSPLHF
NA | TRBD1 | TRBJ1-5 | TRBV6-5 | TGTGCCAGCAGTACCCGGGACAGGGGCAATCAGCCCCAGCATTTT | CASSTRDRGNQPQHF
NA | NA | TRBJ2-3 | TRBV19 | TGTGCCAGTAGTAGGGGCGCCCGAGGAATCCTTACGCAGTATTTT | CASSRGARGILTQYF
NA | TRBD1 | TRBJ1-6 | TRBV30 | TGTGCCTGGAGTGTAGACAGGGTGAATTCACCCCTCCACTTT | CAWSVDRVNSPLHF
NA | TRBD1 | TRBJ2-2 | TRBV11-2 | TGTGCCAGCAGCCTCCGCAGAACAGGGGGGAACACCGGGGAGCTGTTTTTT | CASSLRRTGGNTGELFF
NA | NA | TRBJ2-7 | TRBV6-5 | TGTGCCAGCAGTTTATCCGGGAACCTTTATTCCTACGAGCAGTACTTC | CASSLSGNLYSYEQYF
few | NA | TRBJ1-2 | TRBV2 | TGTGCCAGCAGTGATGGGGGACTCTATGGCTACACCTTC | CASSDGGLYGYTF
NA | NA | TRBJ2-3 | TRBV19 | TGTGCCAGTAGTATAAACAGGGTGAGAGGCACAGATACGCAGTATTTT | CASSINRVRGTDTQYF
NA | NA | TRBJ2-5 | TRBV5-1 | TGCGCCAGCAGCTTGGACAGGTTAGGCCCGGTAGAGACCCAGTACTTC | CASSLDRLGPVETQYF
NA | NA | TRBJ2-7 | TRBV7-2 | TGTGCCAGCAGCTTAGGCGGAAACTCCTACGAGCAGTACTTC | CASSLGGNSYEQYF
NA | NA | TRBJ2-7 | TRBV21-1 | TGTGCCAGCAGCAAAGAAGGGGTAGGCTACGAGCAGTACTTC | CASSKEGVGYEQYF
NA | TRBD2 | TRBJ2-1 | TRBV2 | TGTGCCAGCAGTTCGGGACTAGCGGGAGTCAATGAGCAGTTCTTC | CASSSGLAGVNEQFF
NA | TRBD2 | TRBJ2-2 | TRBV28 | TGTGCCAGCAGTTTGAGCAGGGCGGGAGGGCCAACCGGGGAGCTGTTTTTT | CASSLSRAGGPTGELFF
NA | TRBD1 | TRBJ2-5 | TRBV10-3 | TGTGCCATAGGGACAGGGCGAAATTTAGAGACCCAGTACTTC | CAIGTGRNLETQYF
NA | NA | TRBJ1-5 | TRBV19 | TGTGCCAGTAGTATATCGGATCAGCCCCAGCATTTT | CASSISDQPQHF
NA | TRBD2 | TRBJ2-3 | TRBV4-2 | TGTGCCAGCAGCCCGGAGACTAGCGTTAGCACAGATACGCAGTATTTT | CASSPETSVSTDTQYF
NA | TRBD1 | TRBJ1-5 | TRBV27 | TGTGCCAGCAGGCCGGACAGGGCAAGCAATCAGCCCCAGCATTTT | CASRPDRASNQPQHF
few | TRBD2 | TRBJ2-1 | TRBV7-6 | TGTGCCAGCAGTCGTAGCGGGAGCGGTTCCAATGAGCAGTTCTTC | CASSRSGSGSNEQFF
NA | NA | TRBJ2-3 | TRBV6-6 | TGTGCCAGCAGTCCGCGAGGAGCTGGAGATACGCAGTATTTT | CASSPRGAGDTQYF
once | NA | TRBJ1-3 | TRBV3-1/TRBV3-2 | TGTGCCAGCAGCCGCATCGGGGGGAGTTTCTCTGGAAACACCATATATTTT | CASSRIGGSFSGNTIYF
NA | TRBD1 | TRBJ2-1 | TRBV5-4 | TGTGCCAGCAGCTCCCCCCGGACAGGGGTTAATGAGCAGTTCTTC | CASSSPRTGVNEQFF
NA | TRBD2 | TRBJ2-3 | TRBV19 | TGTGCCAGTAGTCGACTAGCGGGAACAGATACGCAGTATTTT | CASSRLAGTDTQYF
NA | TRBD2 | TRBJ2-1 | TRBV2 | TGTGCCAGCAGTGAGGTAGCGGGCATCAATGAGCAGTTCTTC | CASSEVAGINEQFF
NA | TRBD2 | TRBJ2-1 | TRBV28 | TGTGCCAGCAGCCAACAACTAGCGGGGGGGAATGAGCAGTTCTTC | CASSQQLAGGNEQFF
NA | TRBD1 | TRBJ1-2 | TRBV5-4 | TGTGCCAGCAGCTTGGGTGGACAGGGGCAGTATGGCTACACCTTC | CASSLGGQGQYGYTF
NA | NA | TRBJ1-3 | TRBV6-5 | TGTGCCAGCTGGAGGCCCTCTGGAAACACCATATATTTT | CASWRPSGNTIYF
few | NA | TRBJ1-3 | TRBV18 | TGTGCCAGCTCACCACGAAGGGGAGGAAACACCATATATTTT | CASSPRRGGNTIYF
NA | NA | TRBJ1-5 | TRBV2 | TGTGCCAGCAGTGAAGTGAGGGGGAACAATCAGCCCCAGCATTTT | CASSEVRGNNQPQHF